This TCR beta chain was identified during a study of CD8 T cells in Susac syndrome. After extraction with the RNeasy kit, about 0.5 to 1 ug of the RNA was reverse transcribed using random hexamers. MiXCR, applied by TCRdb to the immunoSEQ multiplex PCR reads, yields one record per CDR3 protein. The repertoire consists of about 140,000 distinct CDR3 sequences, with approximately 95% occurring once and the leading ten covering 0.14%. Fulfillment of recently defined diagnostic criteria for definite or probable disease was shown by the patients with Susac syndrome. The specimen sequenced was CD4+ T cells from PBMCs. The clonotype comes from a human donor with Susac syndrome.

DNA for the CDR3: TGTGCCAGCAGTGAAGGACAGACGTCCTATGGCTACACCTTC. Amino acid sequence: CASSEGQTSYGYTF. This chain links TRBV25-1 with TRBJ1-2; TRBD1 might be the D (6 bases). V lost 2 bases and J 4 bases, leaving 11 bases between the germline ends. The germline CDR1 and CDR2 sequences are MGHDK and SYGVNS. The CDR3 is made up of 14 amino acids.